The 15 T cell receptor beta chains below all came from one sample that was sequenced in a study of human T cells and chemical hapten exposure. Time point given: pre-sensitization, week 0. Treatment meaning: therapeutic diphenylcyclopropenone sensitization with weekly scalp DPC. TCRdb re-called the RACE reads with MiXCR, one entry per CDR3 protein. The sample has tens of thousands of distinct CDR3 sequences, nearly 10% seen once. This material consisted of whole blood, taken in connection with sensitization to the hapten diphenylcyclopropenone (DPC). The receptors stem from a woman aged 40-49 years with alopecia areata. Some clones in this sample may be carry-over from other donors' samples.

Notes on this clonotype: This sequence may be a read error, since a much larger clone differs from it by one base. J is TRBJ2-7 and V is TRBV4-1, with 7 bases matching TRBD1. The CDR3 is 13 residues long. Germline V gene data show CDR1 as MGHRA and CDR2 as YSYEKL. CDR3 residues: CTSSLTGSDEQYF. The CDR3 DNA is TGCACCAGCAGCCTGACAGGGTCGGACGAGCAGTACTTC.

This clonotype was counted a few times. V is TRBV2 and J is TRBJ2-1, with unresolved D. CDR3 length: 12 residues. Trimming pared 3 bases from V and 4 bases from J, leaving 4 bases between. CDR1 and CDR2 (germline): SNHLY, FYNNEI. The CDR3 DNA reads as TGTGCCAGCAGTGACCCGTACAATGAGCAGTTCTTC. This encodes CASSDPYNEQFF.

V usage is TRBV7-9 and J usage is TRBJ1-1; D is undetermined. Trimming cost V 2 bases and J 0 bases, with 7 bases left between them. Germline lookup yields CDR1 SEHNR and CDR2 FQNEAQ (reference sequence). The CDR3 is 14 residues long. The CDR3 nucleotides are TGTGCCAGCAGCTTAATGATCCTGAACACTGAAGCTTTCTTT. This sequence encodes CASSLMILNTEAFF.

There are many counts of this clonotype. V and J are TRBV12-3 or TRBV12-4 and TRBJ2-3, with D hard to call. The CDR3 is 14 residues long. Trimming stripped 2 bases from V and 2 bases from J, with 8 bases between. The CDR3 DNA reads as TGTGCCAGCAGTTTAAGGACCGCCACAGATACGCAGTATTTT. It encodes CASSLRTATDTQYF.

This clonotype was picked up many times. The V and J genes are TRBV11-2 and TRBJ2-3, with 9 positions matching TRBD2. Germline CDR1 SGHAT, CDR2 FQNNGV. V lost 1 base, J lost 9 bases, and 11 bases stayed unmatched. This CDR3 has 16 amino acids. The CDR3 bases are TGTGCCAGCAGCTTAGGCCGCGGCGGGGGGGCTTGGACGCAGTATTTT. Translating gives CASSLGRGGGAWTQYF.

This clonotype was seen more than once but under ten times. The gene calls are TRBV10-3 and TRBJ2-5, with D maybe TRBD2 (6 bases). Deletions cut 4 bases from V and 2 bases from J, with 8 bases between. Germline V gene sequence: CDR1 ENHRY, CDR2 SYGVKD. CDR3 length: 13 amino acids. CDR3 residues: CAISVAGQETQYF. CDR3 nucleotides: TGTGCCATCAGTGTCGCGGGACAAGAGACCCAGTACTTC.

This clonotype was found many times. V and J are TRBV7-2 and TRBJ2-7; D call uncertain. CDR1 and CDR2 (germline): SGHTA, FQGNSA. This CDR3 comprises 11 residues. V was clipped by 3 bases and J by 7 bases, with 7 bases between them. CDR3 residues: CASSLVREQYF. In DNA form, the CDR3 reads TGTGCCAGCAGCTTGGTCAGGGAGCAGTACTTC.

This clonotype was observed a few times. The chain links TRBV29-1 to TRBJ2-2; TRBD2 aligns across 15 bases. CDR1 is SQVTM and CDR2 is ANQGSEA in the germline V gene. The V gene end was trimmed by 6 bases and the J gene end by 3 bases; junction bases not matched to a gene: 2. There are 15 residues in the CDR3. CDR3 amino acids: CSVGLAGGYTGELFF. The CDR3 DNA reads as TGCAGCGTCGGACTAGCGGGGGGGTACACCGGGGAGCTGTTTTTT.

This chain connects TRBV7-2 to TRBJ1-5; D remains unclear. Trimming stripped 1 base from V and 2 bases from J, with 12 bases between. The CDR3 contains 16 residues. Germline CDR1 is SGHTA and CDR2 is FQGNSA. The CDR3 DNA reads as TGTGCCAGCAGCTTAGAAGGGTTTGGGGGCAATCAGCCCCAGCATTTT. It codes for CASSLEGFGGNQPQHF. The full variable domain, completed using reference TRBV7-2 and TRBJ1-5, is GAGVSQSPSNKVTEKGKDVELRCDPISGHTALYWYRQSLGQGLEFLIYFQGNSAPDKSGLPSDRFSAERTGGSVSTLTIQRTQQEDSAVYLCASSLEGFGGNQPQHFGDGTRLSIL.

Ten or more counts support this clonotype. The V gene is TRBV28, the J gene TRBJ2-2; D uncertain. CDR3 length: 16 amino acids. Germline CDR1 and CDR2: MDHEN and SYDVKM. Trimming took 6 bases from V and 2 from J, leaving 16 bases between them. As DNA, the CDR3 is TGTGCCAGCAGCCTCCGGGCCCGACCAAACACCGGGGAGCTGTTTTTT. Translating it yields CASSLRARPNTGELFF.

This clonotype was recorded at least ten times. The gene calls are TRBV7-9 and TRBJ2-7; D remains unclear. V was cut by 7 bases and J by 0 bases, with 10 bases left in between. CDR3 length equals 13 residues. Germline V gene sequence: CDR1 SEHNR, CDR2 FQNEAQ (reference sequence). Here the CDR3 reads CASTRSSSYEQYF. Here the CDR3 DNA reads TGTGCCAGCACCCGGTCTAGCTCCTACGAGCAGTACTTC.

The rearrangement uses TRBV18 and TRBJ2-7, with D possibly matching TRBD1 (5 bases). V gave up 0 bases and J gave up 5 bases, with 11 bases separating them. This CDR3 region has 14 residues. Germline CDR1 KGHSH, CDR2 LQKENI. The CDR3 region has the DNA TGTGCCAGCTCACCACCGTCAGGGAATGACGAGCAGTACTTC. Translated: CASSPPSGNDEQYF. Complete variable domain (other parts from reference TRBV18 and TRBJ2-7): NAGVMQNPRHLVRRRGQEARLRCSPMKGHSHVYWYRQLPEEGLKFMVYLQKENIIDESGMPKERFSAEFPKEGPSILRIQQVVRGDSAAYFCASSPPSGNDEQYFGPGTRLTVT.

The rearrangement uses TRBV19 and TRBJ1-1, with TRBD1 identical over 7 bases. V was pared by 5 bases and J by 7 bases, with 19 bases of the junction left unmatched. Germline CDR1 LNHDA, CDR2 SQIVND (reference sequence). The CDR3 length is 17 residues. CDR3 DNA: TGTGCCAGTAGTGATATTGCTCTGGGGGCAGGGGGAATTGAAGCTTTCTTT. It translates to CASSDIALGAGGIEAFF.

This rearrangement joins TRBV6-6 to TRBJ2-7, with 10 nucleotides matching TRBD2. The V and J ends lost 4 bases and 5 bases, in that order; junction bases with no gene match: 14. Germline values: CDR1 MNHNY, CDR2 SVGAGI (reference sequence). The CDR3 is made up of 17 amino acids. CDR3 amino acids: CASSWTSGTFWENEQYF. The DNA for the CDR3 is TGTGCCAGCAGTTGGACTAGCGGAACCTTCTGGGAAAACGAGCAGTACTTC.

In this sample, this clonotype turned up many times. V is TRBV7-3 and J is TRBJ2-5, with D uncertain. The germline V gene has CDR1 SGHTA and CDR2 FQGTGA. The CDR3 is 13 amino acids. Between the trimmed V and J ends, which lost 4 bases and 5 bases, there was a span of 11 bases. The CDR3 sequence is CASSSLPLETQYF. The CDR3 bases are TGTGCCAGCAGCTCCCTACCCTTGGAGACCCAGTACTTC.